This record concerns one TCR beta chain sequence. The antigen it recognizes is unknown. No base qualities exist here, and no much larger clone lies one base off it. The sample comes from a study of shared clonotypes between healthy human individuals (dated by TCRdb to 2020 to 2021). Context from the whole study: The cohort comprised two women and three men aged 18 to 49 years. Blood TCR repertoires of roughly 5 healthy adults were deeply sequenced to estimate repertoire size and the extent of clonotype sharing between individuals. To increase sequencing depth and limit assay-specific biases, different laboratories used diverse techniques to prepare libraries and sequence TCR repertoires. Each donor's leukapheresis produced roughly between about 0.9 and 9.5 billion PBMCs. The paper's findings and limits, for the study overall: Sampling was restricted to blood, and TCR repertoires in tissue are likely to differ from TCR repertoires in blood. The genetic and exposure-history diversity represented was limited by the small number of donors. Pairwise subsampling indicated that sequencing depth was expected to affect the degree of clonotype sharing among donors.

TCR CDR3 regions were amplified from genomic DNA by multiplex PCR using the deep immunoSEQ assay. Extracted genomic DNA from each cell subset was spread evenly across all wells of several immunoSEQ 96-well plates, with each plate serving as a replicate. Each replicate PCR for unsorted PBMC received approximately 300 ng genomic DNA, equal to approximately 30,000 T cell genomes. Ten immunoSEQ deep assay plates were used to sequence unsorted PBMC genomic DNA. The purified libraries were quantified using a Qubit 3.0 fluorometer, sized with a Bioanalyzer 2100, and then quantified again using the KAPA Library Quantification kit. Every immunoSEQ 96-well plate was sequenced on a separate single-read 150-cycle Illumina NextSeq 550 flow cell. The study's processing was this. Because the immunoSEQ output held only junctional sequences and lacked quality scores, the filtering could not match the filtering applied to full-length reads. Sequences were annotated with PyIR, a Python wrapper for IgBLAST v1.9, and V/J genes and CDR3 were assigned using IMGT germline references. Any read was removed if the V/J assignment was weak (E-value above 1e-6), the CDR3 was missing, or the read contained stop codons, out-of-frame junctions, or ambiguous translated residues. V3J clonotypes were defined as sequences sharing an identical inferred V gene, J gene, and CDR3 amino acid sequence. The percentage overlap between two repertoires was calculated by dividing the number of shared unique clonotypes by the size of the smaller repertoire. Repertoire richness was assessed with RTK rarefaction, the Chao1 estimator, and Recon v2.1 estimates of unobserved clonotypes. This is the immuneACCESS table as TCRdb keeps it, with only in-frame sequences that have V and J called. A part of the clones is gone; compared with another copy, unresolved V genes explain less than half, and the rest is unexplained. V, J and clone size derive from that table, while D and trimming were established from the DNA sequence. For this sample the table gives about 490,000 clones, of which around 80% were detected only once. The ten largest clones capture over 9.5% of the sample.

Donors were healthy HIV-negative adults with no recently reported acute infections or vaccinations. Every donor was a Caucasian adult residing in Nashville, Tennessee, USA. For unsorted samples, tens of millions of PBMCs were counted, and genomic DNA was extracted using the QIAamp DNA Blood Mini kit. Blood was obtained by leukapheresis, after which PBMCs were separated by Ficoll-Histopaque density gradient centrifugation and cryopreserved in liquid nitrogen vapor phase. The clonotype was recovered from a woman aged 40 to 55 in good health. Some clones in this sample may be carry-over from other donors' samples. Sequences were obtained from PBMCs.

The DNA sequence is given as TGTGCCAGCAGCTTGGGGCGTTTGGGGGCGGCTAATGAAAAACTGTTTTTT. It translates as CASSLGRLGAANEKLFF. The chain was built from TRBV5-8 and TRBJ1-4; TRBD1 is a possible D gene, resting on 6 matching bases. The CDR3 holds 17 amino acids from the cysteine to the phenylalanine. The kept DNA is CDR3 alone, 51 bases in frame from the first base. A distance of 15 bases separates the germline ends of V and J, which lose 0 bases and 3 bases respectively. CDR1 and CDR2 were assigned from the germline V gene as SGHTS and YDEGEE.